The next 9 T cell receptor beta chains were all read from a single sample in a study of blood T cell repertoires in COVID-19. TCRdb's table, derived via immunoSEQ multiplex PCR, lists solely in-frame clones and lacks some. This sample carries some 140,000 clones, 70% to 85% of them seen once, and the ten largest clones take 9.2%. The specimen was PBMCs or T cells enriched from blood (not recorded which). These receptors originate from a man aged 45 to 65 who had recovered from COVID-19.

This chain joins TRBV19 and TRBJ1-5; 7 nucleotides match TRBD1. CDR1 LNHDA and CDR2 SQIVND come from the germline V gene (reference sequence). V dropped 7 bases and J dropped 0; count of bases not matched to a gene: 6. The CDR3 has 15 amino acids. Here the CDR3 DNA reads TGTGCCAGTACCTCACAGGGGACTAGCAATCAGCCCCAGCATTTT. Residues: CASTSQGTSNQPQHF.

This clone has a handful of counts. Different DNA sequences within this sample yield the same CDR3. This chain joins TRBV6-5 and TRBJ1-6; the D gene is possibly TRBD1 (5 bases). Germline values: CDR1 MNHEY, CDR2 SVGAGI. The V end lost 0 bases, the J end lost 7 bases, and 10 bases lay between the germline ends. The CDR3 sequence is 15 residues long. The DNA for the CDR3 is TGTGCCAGCAGTTACTCAGGAGGGGACAATTCACCCCTCCACTTT. It encodes CASSYSGGDNSPLHF.

This rearrangement joins TRBV19 to TRBJ1-5; 9 nucleotides match TRBD1. V was pared by 8 bases and J by 5 bases, with 7 bases of the junction left unmatched. Looked up from germline, CDR1 is LNHDA and CDR2 is SQIVND (reference sequence). The CDR3 runs 14 residues. The CDR3 region is CASGRQGVYQPQHF. In nucleotides, the CDR3 is TGTGCCAGTGGGAGACAGGGGGTCTATCAGCCCCAGCATTTT.

The chain recombines TRBV27 with TRBJ1-6; D unclear. Looked up from germline, CDR1 is MNHEY and CDR2 is SMNVEV (reference sequence). The CDR3 length is 14 residues. V was trimmed by 5 bases and J by 9 bases, leaving 14 bases between them. Here the CDR3 DNA reads TGTGCCAGCAGTGACACGGGGTGGGGTTCACCCCTCCACTTT. Encoded protein: CASSDTGWGSPLHF.

A few counts support this clone. The chain couples TRBV7-3 to TRBJ1-1; a weak D match, TRBD1 (5 bases). Germline V gives CDR1 SGHTA, CDR2 FQGTGA. The CDR3 is made up of 13 amino acids. Trimming left V 4 bases short and J 0 bases short, with 6 bases between. The CDR3 sequence: CASSWTLNTEAFF. In nucleotides, the CDR3 is TGTGCCAGCAGCTGGACACTGAACACTGAAGCTTTCTTT.

The rearrangement uses TRBV6-1 and TRBJ1-2; tentative D call: TRBD1 (6 bases). V was cut by 4 bases and J by 4 bases, with 19 bases left in between. Germline values: CDR1 MNHNS, CDR2 SASEGT. The CDR3 is 16 residues long. In nucleotides, the CDR3 is TGTGCCAGCAGTGCTCGTCAGGGGCAAGGGCCCTATGGCTACACCTTC. It translates to CASSARQGQGPYGYTF.

The V and J genes are TRBV2 and TRBJ2-3; 9 bases fit TRBD2. This CDR3 is 14 amino acids long. The V gene's germline CDR1 is SNHLY and CDR2 FYNNEI. J was trimmed by 0 bases and V by 9 bases; bases with no gene match: 4. This CDR3 is CASTSGPSTDTQYF. DNA of the CDR3: TGTGCCAGTACTAGCGGGCCTAGCACAGATACGCAGTATTTT. The variable domain in full, with the rest retrieved from reference TRBV2 and TRBJ2-3, is EPEVTQTPSHQVTQMGQEVILRCVPISNHLYFYWYRQILGQKVEFLVSFYNNEISEKSEIFDDQFSVERPDGSNFTLKIRSTKLEDSAMYFCASTSGPSTDTQYFGPGTRLTVL.

This rearrangement joins TRBV19 to TRBJ1-1, with D possibly matching TRBD1 (6 bases). Germline V gene lookup returns CDR1 LNHDA and CDR2 SQIVND (reference sequence). The ends were cut back, 1 base at V and 2 bases at J, with 11 bases in the middle. This CDR3 comprises 15 residues. CDR3 sequence (DNA): TGTGCCAGTAGTATAGTTGCACAGGGAAACACTGAAGCTTTCTTT. Residues: CASSIVAQGNTEAFF.

The V gene is TRBV24-1, the J gene TRBJ2-3; 9 nucleotides match TRBD2. Germline CDR1 is KGHDR and CDR2 is SFDVKD. The ends lost 3 bases at V and 6 bases at J; junction bases unmatched: 9. The length of the CDR3 is 16 residues. CDR3 protein: CATSDGAGGFSDTQYF. CDR3 nucleotide sequence: TGTGCCACCAGTGATGGAGCGGGGGGTTTTTCGGATACGCAGTATTTT.